A selection of T cell receptor beta chains follows, all from one sample in a study of T cell responses to AZD1222 COVID-19 vaccine. Sequenced by immunoSEQ multiplex PCR; TCRdb stores in-frame clones only, minus some. The sample includes over 45,000 clones, about nine tenths of them seen just once. The sample in question was peripheral blood, obtained 28 days after the second AZD1222 dose. The receptors stem from an adult who received the AZD1222 COVID-19 vaccine. Both conserved end residues are part of each CDR3. A D gene is named only where the DNA matches it firmly. Clone size is shown for a subset of rows, as once, few, many or a class of expanded clone.

V gene: TRBV18
clone size: .
D gene: .
J gene: TRBJ1-3
CDR3 DNA: TGTGCCAGCTCATGGGACTCTGGAAACACCATATATTTT
CDR3 protein: CASSWDSGNTIYF

V gene: TRBV10-3
clone size: .
D gene: .
J gene: TRBJ1-4
CDR3 DNA: TGTGCCATCAGTGAAGCAGAAAAACTGTTTTTT
CDR3 protein: CAISEAEKLFF

V gene: TRBV7-9
clone size: .
D gene: .
J gene: TRBJ1-3
CDR3 DNA: TGTGCCAGCAGCTCCCCGGTCTCTGGAAACACCATATATTTT
CDR3 protein: CASSSPVSGNTIYF

V gene: TRBV10-3
clone size: once
D gene: .
J gene: TRBJ2-7
CDR3 DNA: TGTGCCATCAGTTGGGACACTTACTACGAGCAGTACTTC
CDR3 protein: CAISWDTYYEQYF

V gene: TRBV5-1
clone size: .
D gene: TRBD1
J gene: TRBJ1-2
CDR3 DNA: TGCGCCAGCAGCACAGGGGACAGGGGGCCGAGGGGCTACACCTTC
CDR3 protein: CASSTGDRGPRGYTF

V gene: TRBV9
clone size: .
D gene: .
J gene: TRBJ1-1
CDR3 DNA: TGTGCCAGCAGCGTAGTATCGCGGAGCAACACTGAAGCTTTCTTT
CDR3 protein: CASSVVSRSNTEAFF

V gene: TRBV6-1
clone size: .
D gene: TRBD2
J gene: TRBJ2-1
CDR3 DNA: TGTGCCAGCAGTGAACTAGCGGGCTCCTACAATGAGCAGTTCTTC
CDR3 protein: CASSELAGSYNEQFF

V gene: TRBV18
clone size: .
D gene: .
J gene: TRBJ2-3
CDR3 DNA: TGTGCCAGCTCACCAAGCCGGGGCGGCACAGATACGCAGTATTTT
CDR3 protein: CASSPSRGGTDTQYF

V gene: TRBV27
clone size: once
D gene: .
J gene: TRBJ2-7
CDR3 DNA: TGTGCCAGCAGTCCAACTCGGAACGACTACGAGCAGTACTTC
CDR3 protein: CASSPTRNDYEQYF

V gene: TRBV15
clone size: .
D gene: .
J gene: TRBJ1-5
CDR3 DNA: TGTGCCACCAGCATAGGCAGGAAGGGCAATCAGCCCCAGCATTTT
CDR3 protein: CATSIGRKGNQPQHF

V gene: TRBV24-1
clone size: .
D gene: TRBD1
J gene: TRBJ2-1
CDR3 DNA: TGTGCCACCAGTGACCCACCGGGACAGCGACCCCCCTACAATGAGCAGTTCTTC
CDR3 protein: CATSDPPGQRPPYNEQFF

V gene: TRBV7-2
clone size: .
D gene: TRBD2
J gene: TRBJ2-5
CDR3 DNA: TGTGCCAGCAGCTTAGGGACTAGTCACGAGACCCAGTACTTC
CDR3 protein: CASSLGTSHETQYF

V gene: TRBV6-2/TRBV6-3
clone size: medium-sized
D gene: TRBD2
J gene: TRBJ2-1
CDR3 DNA: TGTGCCAGCAGTTACAATTTGGAGCGGGGGGCTTTATTCTTC
CDR3 protein: CASSYNLERGALFF

V gene: TRBV19
clone size: .
D gene: TRBD2
J gene: TRBJ2-1
CDR3 DNA: TGTGCCAGTAGAGCCCGGGGGGGGAGGTCCTACAATGAGCAGTTCTTC
CDR3 protein: CASRARGGRSYNEQFF

V gene: TRBV6-4
clone size: .
D gene: .
J gene: TRBJ2-2
CDR3 DNA: TGTGCCAGCAGTGACTCTGCAGCGACCGAGAACACCGGGGAGCTGTTTTTT
CDR3 protein: CASSDSAATENTGELFF

V gene: TRBV14
clone size: .
D gene: .
J gene: TRBJ2-7
CDR3 DNA: TGTGCCAGCAGCCGCGGGGGCCGGGTCGACGAGCAGTACTTC
CDR3 protein: CASSRGGRVDEQYF

V gene: TRBV28
clone size: .
D gene: .
J gene: TRBJ2-7
CDR3 DNA: TGTGCCAGCAGTTTATGGGACGGCCGGAACGAGCAGTACTTC
CDR3 protein: CASSLWDGRNEQYF

V gene: TRBV3-1/TRBV3-2
clone size: .
D gene: TRBD1
J gene: TRBJ1-1
CDR3 DNA: TGTGCCAGCAGCCAGGAAAGACAGGGATCTGCTTTCTTT
CDR3 protein: CASSQERQGSAFF

V gene: TRBV4-3
clone size: .
D gene: TRBD1
J gene: TRBJ1-1
CDR3 DNA: TGCGCCAGCAGCCAATTCCAGGGGGGCGATGAAGCTTTCTTT
CDR3 protein: CASSQFQGGDEAFF

V gene: TRBV6-2/TRBV6-3
clone size: .
D gene: TRBD2
J gene: TRBJ2-3
CDR3 DNA: TGTGCCAGCAGTTACGGGACTAGCGGGAGTACAGATACGCAGTATTTT
CDR3 protein: CASSYGTSGSTDTQYF

V gene: TRBV6-1
clone size: .
D gene: TRBD1
J gene: TRBJ1-6
CDR3 DNA: TGTGCCAGCAGTGAGGGGCCGCCGGACAGGGGTTCACCCCTCCACTTT
CDR3 protein: CASSEGPPDRGSPLHF

V gene: TRBV27
clone size: .
D gene: TRBD2
J gene: TRBJ2-3
CDR3 DNA: TGTGCCAGCAGTTTAGGACTAGCGGGCGGCTTGGATACGCAGTATTTT
CDR3 protein: CASSLGLAGGLDTQYF

V gene: TRBV10-1
clone size: .
D gene: TRBD2
J gene: TRBJ2-7
CDR3 DNA: TGCGCCAGCAGCCACCCGGGACTAGCGGGGGACGAGCAGTACTTC
CDR3 protein: CASSHPGLAGDEQYF

V gene: TRBV4-3
clone size: .
D gene: TRBD1
J gene: TRBJ2-7
CDR3 DNA: TGCGCCAGCAGCCAAGTGCTGAGCTTGGACAGGGGAAGCGAGCAGTACTTC
CDR3 protein: CASSQVLSLDRGSEQYF

V gene: TRBV27
clone size: .
D gene: .
J gene: TRBJ1-1
CDR3 DNA: TGTGCCAGCAGGGAGCAGGGAGTCACTGAAGCTTTCTTT
CDR3 protein: CASREQGVTEAFF

V gene: TRBV25-1
clone size: .
D gene: TRBD1
J gene: TRBJ1-4
CDR3 DNA: TGTGCCAGCTCGGGACAGCTTAATGAAAAACTGTTTTTT
CDR3 protein: CASSGQLNEKLFF

V gene: TRBV5-1
clone size: .
D gene: .
J gene: TRBJ2-1
CDR3 DNA: TGCGCCAGCAGCTTTGGCGCCAACAATGAGCAGTTCTTC
CDR3 protein: CASSFGANNEQFF

V gene: TRBV7-9
clone size: .
D gene: .
J gene: TRBJ2-5
CDR3 DNA: TGTGCCAGCAGCCCGGGACTGGGCCGAGAGACCCAGTACTTC
CDR3 protein: CASSPGLGRETQYF

V gene: TRBV7-9
clone size: .
D gene: .
J gene: TRBJ2-3
CDR3 DNA: TGTGCCAGCAGCCCCCGGTGGGAATCTAGCACAGATACGCAGTATTTT
CDR3 protein: CASSPRWESSTDTQYF

V gene: TRBV28
clone size: .
D gene: TRBD1
J gene: TRBJ1-3
CDR3 DNA: TGTGCCAGCAGTTTGACCGGGACAGGAGGAAACACCATATATTTT
CDR3 protein: CASSLTGTGGNTIYF

V gene: TRBV6-6
clone size: .
D gene: .
J gene: TRBJ2-3
CDR3 DNA: TGTGCCAGCAGTTACGCCCAGGGAGCAGATACGCAGTATTTT
CDR3 protein: CASSYAQGADTQYF

V gene: TRBV7-8
clone size: .
D gene: .
J gene: TRBJ1-2
CDR3 DNA: TGTGCCAGCAGCTTAAGGACAGCTATTAACTATGGCTACACCTTC
CDR3 protein: CASSLRTAINYGYTF

V gene: TRBV4-3
clone size: .
D gene: .
J gene: TRBJ2-3
CDR3 DNA: TGCGCCAGCAGCCAATCCTACCGTCCGGGATCAGGGTCCCGCACAGATACGCAGTATTTT
CDR3 protein: CASSQSYRPGSGSRTDTQYF

V gene: TRBV11-3
clone size: .
D gene: .
J gene: TRBJ2-7
CDR3 DNA: TGTGCCAGCAGCTTAGATGAACCGGGCCAGCAGTACTTC
CDR3 protein: CASSLDEPGQQYF

V gene: TRBV4-3
clone size: .
D gene: TRBD2
J gene: TRBJ2-3
CDR3 DNA: TGCGCCAGCAGCCAAGTTGGGACTATGGGCCCCACAGATACGCAGTATTTT
CDR3 protein: CASSQVGTMGPTDTQYF